The rows below give T cell receptor beta chains drawn from one sample of a study of T cells in Graves' hyperthyroidism and ophthalmopathy. From the multiplex PCR reads, TCRdb called clonotypes with MiXCR, one entry per CDR3 protein. The sample records 250,000 to 350,000 distinct CDR3 sequences, around 22% being singletons. Sequenced: blood. These receptors were obtained from a man aged 30 to 39 with Graves' ophthalmopathy. Both conserved end residues are part of each CDR3. A D gene is named only where the DNA matches it firmly. The size entry is marked missing in some rows and otherwise reads once, few, many or a size class.

TRBV27 15 . . CASKLRWGAGETQYF
TRBV9 17 . . CASSVAGGGDSTDTQYF
TRBV6-1 12 . many CASTQVGREQYF
TRBV10-3 14 . . CAISVSSGNTEAFF
TRBV28 15 . . CASSLQGSAYNEQFF
TRBV29-1 13 . . CSVGTQSSYEQYF
TRBV20-1 14 . few CSARDRGVSEKLFF
TRBV6-5 14 TRBD1 many CASRLTGGLETQYF
TRBV11-2 16 TRBD1 many CASSRGIRDRGDTQYF
TRBV6-2/TRBV6-3 15 TRBD1 . CASSPGQGAAQPQHF
TRBV12-3/TRBV12-4 15 . many CASSLYVTGTDTQYF
TRBV9 13 . many CASSPGGVQPQHF
TRBV5-5 15 TRBD1 many CASSSDRGSYNEQFF
TRBV12-3/TRBV12-4 14 . . CASSLGAGNGGYTF
TRBV6-5 16 TRBD2 . CASSYSVGGGQETQYF
TRBV12-3/TRBV12-4 14 . many CASRTGLVNTEAFF
TRBV6-2/TRBV6-3 15 TRBD2 . CASIPSGRVTETQYF
TRBV20-1 12 . . CSAREASSEQYF
TRBV10-2 17 TRBD1 few CASSGTGTGRLNTEAFF
TRBV6-1 12 . few CASSESNTEAFF
TRBV29-1 15 TRBD1 . CSVEVWAGGRTEAFF
TRBV7-3 13 . . CASSPDSDGELFF
TRBV25-1 14 . few CASSAHRDGTEAFF
TRBV5-1 14 . . CASSSQFRSDTQYF
TRBV2 15 . few CASSSGGGGTDTQYF
TRBV9 13 TRBD1 few CASSVRTGGGYTF
TRBV9 14 TRBD2 many CASSLAGGVDTQYF
TRBV18 16 TRBD2 . CASSPLLAGAGYEQYF
TRBV5-1 15 . many CASSLLAYSTDTQYF
TRBV18 15 . . CASSPMEIAKNIQYF
TRBV6-1 15 . . CASSATGFSTDTQYF
TRBV6-6 15 . . CASSYSERWHTEAFF
TRBV14 13 . . CASSQAGIDEQYF
TRBV18 15 . . CASSRRRDLNTEAFF
TRBV6-1 12 . . CASLAGTYEQYF
TRBV19 14 TRBD1 . CASSIVIGTDEAFF
TRBV30 12 . . CAWSDGAGELFF
TRBV2 14 . many CASSVLGSNQPQHF